This T cell receptor (beta chain) was found in a study of a mutant IDH1 vaccine in newly diagnosed glioma. Measured with immunoSEQ multiplex PCR; TCRdb has only the in-frame clones, and not every one. The sample includes about 31,000 clones, approximately 90% of them seen just once. The trim removed 4 bases at V and 2 bases at J, leaving 4 bases unmatched. The germline gives CDR1 KGHSH, CDR2 LQKENI. The CDR3 is 14 amino acids. Comments on this clone: What it binds is not known.

The time point is: week 47, end of study. What each vaccine dose contained was 300 ug of mutant IDH1 20-mer peptide, accompanied by topical imiquimod. The sequence derives from a woman aged 40-49 years with glioma. The V call is TRBV18, the J call TRBJ1-1; 7 bases match TRBD1. Sequences were derived from PBMCs, sampled from a glioma patient whose treatment included an IDH1 peptide vaccine. CDR3 sequence (DNA): TGTGCCAGCTCACGACAGGGAGGCAACACTGAAGCTTTCTTT. It is translated as CASSRQGGNTEAFF.